The 6 T cell receptor beta chains below were found in one sample sequenced in a study of monozygotic twins with inflammatory bowel disease. TCRdb reprocessed the 5' RACE reads and reports one entry per CDR3 protein, with no DNA. The clone table shows approximately 160,000 distinct CDR3 sequences, with the ten largest holding roughly 7%. Sequencing used blood. These receptors were collected from a human donor with ulcerative colitis or Crohn's disease, or a healthy co-twin of an affected twin (not recorded which).

This sequence joins TRBV6-5 and TRBJ2-5; the D call from TCRdb, TRBD2, cannot be confirmed without DNA. Germline CDR1 is MNHEY and CDR2 is SVGAGI. This CDR3 is 13 amino acids long. The CDR3 region is CASRPGTKETQYF.

This CDR3 reads CASSPDRVTYEQHF. The chain uses TRBV12-3 or TRBV12-4 and TRBJ2-7; TCRdb's assignment of TRBD1 cannot be checked, as there is no DNA. CDR3 length: 14 amino acids.

The V call is TRBV27, the J call TRBJ2-6; TCRdb designates TRBD2, a call that cannot be tested without DNA. The V gene's germline CDR1 is MNHEY and CDR2 SMNVEV (reference sequence). The CDR3 runs to 15 residues. CDR3 region: CASGRLSSGANVLTF. The full variable domain, completed using reference TRBV27 and TRBJ2-6, is EAQVTQNPRYLITVTGKKLTVTCSQNMNHEYMSWYRQDPGLGLRQIYYSMNVEVTDKGDVPEGYKVSRKEKRNFPLILESPSPNQTSLYFCASGRLSSGANVLTFGAGSRLTVL.

J is TRBJ2-7 and V is TRBV6-1. CDR1 and CDR2 (germline): MNHNS, SASEGT. This CDR3 is built from 12 residues. CDR3 in amino acids: CASTADSYEQYF.

The chain uses TRBV5-1 and TRBJ2-3; the D call of TRBD2 rests on TCRdb alone, since no DNA is present to check it. CDR3 size: 19 residues. Germline V gene data show CDR1 as SGHRS and CDR2 as YFSETQ. Here the CDR3 reads CASSLAGRQGRSSTDTQYF.

The chain uses TRBV9 and TRBJ2-2; TCRdb's D call of TRBD1 is untestable without DNA. This CDR3 has 14 amino acids. Germline loops: CDR1 SGDLS, CDR2 YYNGEE. The CDR3 sequence is CASSVVAGTGELFF.